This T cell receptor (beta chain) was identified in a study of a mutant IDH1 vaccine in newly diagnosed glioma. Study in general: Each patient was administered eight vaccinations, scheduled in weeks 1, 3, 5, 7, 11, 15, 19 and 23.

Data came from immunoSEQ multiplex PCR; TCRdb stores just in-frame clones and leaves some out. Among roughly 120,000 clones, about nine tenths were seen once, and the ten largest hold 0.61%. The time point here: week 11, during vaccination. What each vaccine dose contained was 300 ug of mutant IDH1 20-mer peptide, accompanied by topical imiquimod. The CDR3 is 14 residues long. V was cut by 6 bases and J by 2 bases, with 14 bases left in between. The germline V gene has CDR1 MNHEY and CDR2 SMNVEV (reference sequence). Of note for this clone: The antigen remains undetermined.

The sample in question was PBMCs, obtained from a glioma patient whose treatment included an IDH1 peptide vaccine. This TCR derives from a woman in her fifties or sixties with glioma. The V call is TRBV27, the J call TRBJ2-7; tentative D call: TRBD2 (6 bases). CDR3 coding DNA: TGTGCCAGCAGGGCCCGGACGGGGGCCTACGAGCAGTACTTC. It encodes CASRARTGAYEQYF.